This T cell receptor (beta chain) comes out of a study of blood T cell repertoires in COVID-19. Study-level background: T cells, B-cell-depleted T cells, or PBMCs provided the cDNA or gDNA that served as material.

J was trimmed by 4 bases and V by 8 bases; bases with no gene match: 3. This CDR3 has 12 amino acids. Germline V gene sequence: CDR1 MDHEN, CDR2 SYDVKM. The table came from immunoSEQ multiplex PCR; TCRdb's copy has only in-frame clones and leaves some out. The table includes 100,000 to 150,000 clones, approximately 89% detected once. Sequencing was carried out using peripheral blood. V is TRBV28 and J is TRBJ2-7; 9 positions match TRBD2. The clonotype originates from a man between 50 and 59 years old with acute or convalescent COVID-19. CDR3 region: CASHSGSYEQYF. The CDR3 coding sequence is TGTGCCAGCCATAGCGGGAGTTACGAGCAGTACTTC.